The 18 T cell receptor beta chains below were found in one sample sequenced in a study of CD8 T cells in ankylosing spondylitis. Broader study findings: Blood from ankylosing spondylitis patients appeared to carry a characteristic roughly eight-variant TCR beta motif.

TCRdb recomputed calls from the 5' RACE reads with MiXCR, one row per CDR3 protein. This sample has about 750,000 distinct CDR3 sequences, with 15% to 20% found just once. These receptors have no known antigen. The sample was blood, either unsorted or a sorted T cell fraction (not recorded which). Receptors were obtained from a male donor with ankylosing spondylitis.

The CDR3 sequence is CAISQSVTVNYGYTF. The CDR3 region has the DNA TGTGCCATCAGCCAGTCGGTGACGGTTAACTATGGCTACACCTTC. The chain joins TRBV10-3 to TRBJ1-2, with D hard to call. The CDR3 has 15 amino acids. Trimming removed 6 bases from V and 1 base from J, with 15 bases in between. The germline V gene has CDR1 ENHRY and CDR2 SYGVKD.

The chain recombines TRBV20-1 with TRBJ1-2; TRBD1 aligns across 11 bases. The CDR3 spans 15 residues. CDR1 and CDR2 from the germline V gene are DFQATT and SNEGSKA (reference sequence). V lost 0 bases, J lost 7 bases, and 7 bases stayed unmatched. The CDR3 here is CSARDIWTGGGGYTF. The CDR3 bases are TGCAGTGCTAGAGATATTTGGACAGGGGGCGGTGGCTACACCTTC.

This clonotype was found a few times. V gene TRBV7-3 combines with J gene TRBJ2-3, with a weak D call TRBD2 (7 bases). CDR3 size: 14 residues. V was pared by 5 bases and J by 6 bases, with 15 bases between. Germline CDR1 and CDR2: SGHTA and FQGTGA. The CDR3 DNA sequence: TGTGCCAGCAGCCCCGGGGGGCTGGGGGATACGCAGTATTTT. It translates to CASSPGGLGDTQYF. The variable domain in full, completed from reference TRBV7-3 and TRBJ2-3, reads GAGVSQTPSNKVTEKGKYVELRCDPISGHTALYWYRQSLGQGPEFLIYFQGTGAADDSGLPNDRFFAVRPEGSVSTLKIQRTERGDSAVYLCASSPGGLGDTQYFGPGTRLTVL.

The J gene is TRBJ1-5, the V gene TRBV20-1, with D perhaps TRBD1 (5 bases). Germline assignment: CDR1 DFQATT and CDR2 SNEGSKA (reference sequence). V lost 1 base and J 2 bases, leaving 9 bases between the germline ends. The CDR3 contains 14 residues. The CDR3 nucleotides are TGCAGTGCTAGAGTCCAGGGTGGCAATCAGCCCCAGCATTTT. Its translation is CSARVQGGNQPQHF.

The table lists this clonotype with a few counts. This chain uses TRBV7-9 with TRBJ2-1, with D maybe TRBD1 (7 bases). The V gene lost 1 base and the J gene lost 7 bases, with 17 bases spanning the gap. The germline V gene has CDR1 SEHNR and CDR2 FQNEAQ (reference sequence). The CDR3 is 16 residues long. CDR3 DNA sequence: TGTGCCAGCAGCTTAGGCCTCGGCCCAGGGGGGAATGAGCAGTTCTTC. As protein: CASSLGLGPGGNEQFF.

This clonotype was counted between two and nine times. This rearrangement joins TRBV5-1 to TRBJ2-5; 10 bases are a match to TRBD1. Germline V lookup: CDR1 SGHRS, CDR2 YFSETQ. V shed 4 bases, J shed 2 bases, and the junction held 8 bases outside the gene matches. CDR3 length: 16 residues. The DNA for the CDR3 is TGCGCCAGCAGCACCTCGACAGGGGGCGGGCAAGAGACCCAGTACTTC. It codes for CASSTSTGGGQETQYF.

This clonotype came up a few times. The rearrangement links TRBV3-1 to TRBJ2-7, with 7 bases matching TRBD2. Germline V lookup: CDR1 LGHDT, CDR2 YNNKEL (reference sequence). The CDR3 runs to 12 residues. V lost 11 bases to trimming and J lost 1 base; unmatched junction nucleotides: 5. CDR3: CASGRGSYEQYF. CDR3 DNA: TGTGCCTCTGGGAGGGGATCCTACGAGCAGTACTTC.

CDR3 in amino acids: CSARDSPNTEAFF. The CDR3 DNA sequence: TGCAGTGCTAGAGATTCGCCGAACACTGAAGCTTTCTTT. The V and J genes are TRBV20-1 and TRBJ1-1; no clear D. Between the trimmed V and J ends, which lost 0 bases and 1 base, there was a span of 6 bases. This CDR3 contains 13 residues. The V gene's germline CDR1 is DFQATT and CDR2 SNEGSKA (reference sequence).

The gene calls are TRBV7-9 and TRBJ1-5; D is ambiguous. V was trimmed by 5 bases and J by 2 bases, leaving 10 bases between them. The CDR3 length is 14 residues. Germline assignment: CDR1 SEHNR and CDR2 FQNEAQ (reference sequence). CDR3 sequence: CASSLDPGNQPQHF. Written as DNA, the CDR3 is TGTGCCAGCAGCCTGGATCCCGGCAATCAGCCCCAGCATTTT. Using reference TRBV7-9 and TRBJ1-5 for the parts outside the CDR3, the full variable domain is DTGVSQNPRHKITKRGQNVTFRCDPISEHNRLYWYRQTLGQGPEFLTYFQNEAQLEKSRLLSDRFSAERPKGSFSTLEIQRTEQGDSAMYLCASSLDPGNQPQHFGDGTRLSIL.

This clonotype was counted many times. Written as DNA, the CDR3 is TGCAGTGCTAGAGATCGAAATAGCGGGACGAACACCGGGGAGCTGTTTTTT. Translating it yields CSARDRNSGTNTGELFF. This rearrangement joins TRBV20-1 to TRBJ2-2; 8 positions match TRBD2. Germline V gives CDR1 DFQATT, CDR2 SNEGSKA (reference sequence). V gave up 0 bases and J gave up 0 bases; unmatched junction bases: 6. This CDR3 spans 17 amino acids.

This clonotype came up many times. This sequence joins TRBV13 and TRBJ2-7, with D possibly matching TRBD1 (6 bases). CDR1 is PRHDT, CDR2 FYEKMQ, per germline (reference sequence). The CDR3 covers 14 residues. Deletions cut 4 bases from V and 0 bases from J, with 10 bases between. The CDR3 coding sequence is TGTGCCAGCAGCTCAACCAGGGGCTCCTACGAGCAGTACTTC. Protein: CASSSTRGSYEQYF.

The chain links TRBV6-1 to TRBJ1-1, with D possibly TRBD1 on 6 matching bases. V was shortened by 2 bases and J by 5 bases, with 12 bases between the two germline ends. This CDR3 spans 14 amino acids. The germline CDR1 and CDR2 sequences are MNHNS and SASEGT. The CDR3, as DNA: TGTGCCAGCAGTGAACCCAGGGGAAGAACTGAAGCTTTCTTT. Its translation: CASSEPRGRTEAFF.

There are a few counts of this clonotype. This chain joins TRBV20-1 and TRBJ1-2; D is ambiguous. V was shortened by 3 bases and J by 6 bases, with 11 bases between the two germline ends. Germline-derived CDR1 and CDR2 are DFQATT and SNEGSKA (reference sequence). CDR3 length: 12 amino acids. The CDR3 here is CSASNGSDGYTF. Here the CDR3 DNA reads TGCAGTGCTAGTAACGGGTCCGATGGCTACACCTTC.

The CDR3 nucleotides read TGCAGCGTTGTGGGACTAGCGGGGGGGACCCAAGAGACCCAGTACTTC. Encoded protein: CSVVGLAGGTQETQYF. This sequence joins TRBV29-1 and TRBJ2-5, with 16 bases identical to TRBD2. Trimming cost V 4 bases and J 1 base; bases outside gene matches: 3. The CDR3 totals 16 residues. Germline-derived CDR1 and CDR2 are SQVTM and ANQGSEA.

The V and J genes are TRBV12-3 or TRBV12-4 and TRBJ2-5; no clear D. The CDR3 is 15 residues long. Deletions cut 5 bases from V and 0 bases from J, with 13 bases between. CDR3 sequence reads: CASSRTESYQETQYF. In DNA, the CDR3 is TGTGCCAGCAGTCGGACCGAGTCCTACCAAGAGACCCAGTACTTC.

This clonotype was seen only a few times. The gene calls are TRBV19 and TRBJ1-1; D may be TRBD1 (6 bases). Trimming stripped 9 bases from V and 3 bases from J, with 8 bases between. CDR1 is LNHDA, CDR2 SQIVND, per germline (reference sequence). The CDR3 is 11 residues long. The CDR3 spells CASHRDTEAFF. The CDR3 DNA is TGTGCCAGCCACAGGGACACTGAAGCTTTCTTT.

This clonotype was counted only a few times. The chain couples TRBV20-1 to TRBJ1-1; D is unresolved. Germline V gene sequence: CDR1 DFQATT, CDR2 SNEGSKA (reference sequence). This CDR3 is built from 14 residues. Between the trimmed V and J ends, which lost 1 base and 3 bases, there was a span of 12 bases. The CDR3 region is CSARGPMSDTEAFF. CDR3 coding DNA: TGCAGTGCTAGAGGACCAATGTCGGACACTGAAGCTTTCTTT.

The CDR3 protein is CSVDRGREGQYF. CDR3 in DNA: TGCAGCGTTGACAGGGGCCGAGAGGGCCAGTACTTC. This chain links TRBV29-1 with TRBJ2-5; perhaps TRBD1 as D (6 bases). Germline lookup yields CDR1 SQVTM and CDR2 ANQGSEA. V lost 3 bases to trimming and J lost 10 bases, with 15 bases between them. This CDR3 comprises 12 residues.